These 32 T cell receptor beta chains were sequenced from one sample in a study of shared clonotypes between healthy human individuals. The data were produced by immunoSEQ multiplex PCR, yet TCRdb's version contains in-frame clones alone and is incomplete. The sample shows around 2.5 million clones, over 85% of them seen only once. The sequenced material came from naive CD4+ T cells from PBMCs. Subset denoted: CD45RA+ positively selected. These receptors all come from a man younger than 35 in good health. Some clones in this sample may be carry-over from other donors' samples.

The chain employs TRBV7-6 and TRBJ2-7; TRBD2 matches at 7 bases. CDR1 is SGHVS and CDR2 is FNYEAQ in the germline V gene. After removal of 4 bases from V and 1 base from J, the junction contained 7 bases not matched to a gene. The CDR3 covers 15 residues. Here the CDR3 DNA reads TGTGCCAGCAGCTCCGGGGGGTGGGCGTCCTACGAGCAGTACTTC. This codes for CASSSGGWASYEQYF. Complete variable domain (other parts from reference TRBV7-6 and TRBJ2-7): GAGVSQSPRYKVTKRGQDVALRCDPISGHVSLYWYRQALGQGPEFLTYFNYEAQQDKSGLPNDRFSAERPEGSISTLTIQRTEQRDSAMYRCASSSGGWASYEQYFGPGTRLTVT.

The chain couples TRBV27 to TRBJ1-1, with D unresolved. The CDR3 has 15 amino acids. Germline V gives CDR1 MNHEY, CDR2 SMNVEV (reference sequence). V gave up 0 bases and J gave up 1 base, with 9 bases separating them. CDR3 nucleotide sequence: TGTGCCAGCAGTTTATCGCTCGGCGGGAACACTGAAGCTTTCTTT. This encodes CASSLSLGGNTEAFF.

The chain recombines TRBV10-3 with TRBJ2-3; possible D gene TRBD2, 5 bases. V lost 5 bases to trimming and J lost 3 bases, with 9 bases between them. The CDR3 runs 13 residues. Germline CDR1 ENHRY, CDR2 SYGVKD. The CDR3 DNA sequence: TGTGCCATCAGTTGGGAGAGGACAGATACGCAGTATTTT. Translating it yields CAISWERTDTQYF.

V usage is TRBV10-3 and J usage is TRBJ1-1; D may be TRBD1 (5 bases). V lost 6 bases and J lost 1, with 9 bases in between. The CDR3 has 13 residues. Germline V gene data show CDR1 as ENHRY and CDR2 as SYGVKD. CDR3 bases: TGTGCCATCAGAGGGGCCCCGAACACTGAAGCTTTCTTT. It specifies CAIRGAPNTEAFF.

This chain joins TRBV5-1 and TRBJ2-1; 8 bases match TRBD2. This CDR3 has 17 amino acids. Trimming at V came to 1 base and at J to 10 bases, leaving 16 bases not matched to a gene. Germline V CDR1 and CDR2: SGHRS, YFSETQ. This CDR3 is CASSLRIAGGPTGEQFF. Written as DNA, the CDR3 is TGCGCCAGCAGCTTGAGGATCGCGGGAGGCCCCACGGGAGAGCAGTTCTTC.

In DNA form, the CDR3 reads TGTGCCAGCAGACGGACTAGCGGGACCGTCAACACCGGGGAGCTGTTTTTT. Amino acid sequence: CASRRTSGTVNTGELFF. The chain carries TRBV14 and TRBJ2-2, with 12 bases that match TRBD2. Germline CDR1 is SGHDN and CDR2 is FVKESK. The CDR3 loop spans 17 amino acids. V was pared by 6 bases and J by 2 bases, with 7 bases of the junction left unmatched.

The J gene is TRBJ2-1, the V gene TRBV6-5; D is undetermined. V shed 5 bases and J shed 0 bases, with 8 bases lying between them. The V gene's germline CDR1 is MNHEY and CDR2 SVGAGI. This CDR3 contains 14 residues. CDR3 coding DNA: TGTGCCAGCAGTCCCATCAGCTCCTACAATGAGCAGTTCTTC. This sequence encodes CASSPISSYNEQFF.

This clone came up once. This chain joins TRBV6-7 and TRBJ1-2, with TRBD1 identical over 9 bases. TRBV6-7 is designated an ORF whose function remains uncertain. This CDR3 has 17 amino acids. The trim removed 2 bases at V and 3 bases at J, leaving 10 bases unmatched. This chain's CDR3 is CASSYPLGQGVDYGYTF. The CDR3 DNA sequence: TGTGCCAGCAGTTACCCTCTGGGACAGGGAGTGGACTATGGCTACACCTTC.

V is TRBV5-1 and J is TRBJ2-1; 12 nucleotides line up with TRBD2. This CDR3 is 15 amino acids long. The J segment lost 10 bases and the V segment lost 3 bases, leaving 8 bases of the junction unmatched. From germline, CDR1 is SGHRS and CDR2 YFSETQ. The CDR3 DNA sequence: TGCGCCAGCAGCTCGCTGAGACTAGCGGGAGTGGAGCAGTTCTTC. The encoded protein is CASSSLRLAGVEQFF. The full variable domain, completed using reference TRBV5-1 and TRBJ2-1, is KAGVTQTPRYLIKTRGQQVTLSCSPISGHRSVSWYQQTPGQGLQFLFEYFSETQRNKGNFPGRFSGRQFSNSRSEMNVSTLELGDSALYLCASSSLRLAGVEQFFGPGTRLTVL.

The J gene is TRBJ2-3, the V gene TRBV7-3, with TRBD1 matching over 12 bases. J gave up 1 base and V 5 bases, and 7 bases lay outside the gene matches. The CDR3 length is 17 residues. Germline V gene data show CDR1 as SGHTA and CDR2 as FQGTGA. DNA of the CDR3: TGTGCCAGCAGCCCTACCGGGACAGGGGGCGGCACAGATACGCAGTATTTT. This encodes CASSPTGTGGGTDTQYF.

The J gene is TRBJ2-5, the V gene TRBV5-1; 7 bases match TRBD1. The germline V gene encodes CDR1 SGHRS and CDR2 YFSETQ. The CDR3 consists of 14 residues. V lost 4 bases to trimming and J lost 5 bases; unmatched junction nucleotides: 8. The CDR3 nucleotides read TGCGCCAGCAGCATGACAGGGATCGTTGAGACCCAGTACTTC. The encoded protein is CASSMTGIVETQYF.

The CDR3 sequence is CAISESNFRVASYGYTF. In DNA form, the CDR3 reads TGTGCCATCAGTGAGTCGAATTTCAGGGTAGCCTCCTATGGCTACACCTTC. V is TRBV10-3 and J is TRBJ1-2; a weak D match, TRBD1 (5 bases). The CDR3 has 17 residues. The germline V gene encodes CDR1 ENHRY and CDR2 SYGVKD. Trimming removed 0 bases from V and 4 bases from J, with 18 bases in between.

This chain connects TRBV11-2 to TRBJ1-4; 9 positions match TRBD1. V shed 5 bases, J shed 1 base, and the junction held 11 bases outside the gene matches. The CDR3 is 18 amino acids. Germline CDR1 reads SGHAT; CDR2 reads FQNNGV. CDR3 sequence reads: CASSPEDRGGGTNEKLFF. The CDR3 nucleotides read TGTGCCAGCAGCCCCGAGGACAGGGGAGGGGGAACTAATGAAAAACTGTTTTTT.

This chain uses TRBV5-4 with TRBJ2-3; 8 bases agree with TRBD2. The germline CDR1 and CDR2 sequences are SGHNT and YYREEE (reference sequence). The CDR3 contains 16 residues. With V trimmed by 1 base and J by 2 bases, 6 bases remained unmatched. CDR3 in amino acids: CASSLLGRGNTDTQYF. CDR3 bases: TGTGCCAGCAGCTTGCTCGGGAGGGGGAACACAGATACGCAGTATTTT. The whole variable domain, remainder taken from reference TRBV5-4 and TRBJ2-3, is ETGVTQSPTHLIKTRGQQVTLRCSSQSGHNTVSWYQQALGQGPQFIFQYYREEENGRGNFPPRFSGLQFPNYSSELNVNALELDDSALYLCASSLLGRGNTDTQYFGPGTRLTVL.

To note about this clone: Relative to the germline gene, one junction end is altered; a read error may explain this. The V call is TRBV9, the J call TRBJ2-5; tentatively, D is TRBD2 (5 bases). The CDR3 runs 14 residues. CDR1 and CDR2 (germline): SGDLS, YYNGEE. CDR3 amino acids: CANSVDWERKTQYF. In DNA, the CDR3 is TGTGCCAACAGCGTGGACTGGGAGAGGAAGACCCAGTACTTC. Together with reference TRBV9 and TRBJ2-5, the CDR3 gives the full variable domain: DSGVTQTPKHLITATGQRVTLRCSPRSGDLSVYWYQQSLDQGLQFLIQYYNGEERAKGNILERFSAQQFPDLHSELNLSSLELGDSALYFCANSVDWERKTQYFGPGTRLLVL.

The CDR3, as DNA: TGTGCCAGCAGTCATCTTGGACTCCCTAAGATTCGCAGCTCCTACAATGAGCAGTTCTTC. This gives the protein CASSHLGLPKIRSSYNEQFF. This chain links TRBV2 with TRBJ2-1; D is possibly TRBD2 (5 bases). With 5 bases removed from V and 0 bases from J, the gap between germline ends came to 26 bases. There are 20 residues in the CDR3. Germline lookup yields CDR1 SNHLY and CDR2 FYNNEI.

The V call is TRBV7-3, the J call TRBJ2-1, with unresolved D. Trimming took off 3 bases at V and 8 bases at J, with 8 bases between the two ends. Germline CDR1 and CDR2: SGHTA and FQGTGA. CDR3 length: 12 residues. The CDR3 region is CASSFRWDEQFF. CDR3 sequence (DNA): TGTGCCAGCAGCTTTAGGTGGGATGAGCAGTTCTTC. The full variable domain, in which reference TRBV7-3 and TRBJ2-1 provide the parts outside the CDR3, is GAGVSQTPSNKVTEKGKYVELRCDPISGHTALYWYRQSLGQGPEFLIYFQGTGAADDSGLPNDRFFAVRPEGSVSTLKIQRTERGDSAVYLCASSFRWDEQFFGPGTRLTVL.

This clone was counted once. V gene TRBV28 combines with J gene TRBJ2-5, with 13 bases matching TRBD2. The germline gives CDR1 MDHEN, CDR2 SYDVKM. V lost 3 bases to trimming and J lost 4 bases; unmatched junction nucleotides: 5. CDR3 length: 16 amino acids. The CDR3 loop reads CASSFARTSGGETQYF. The CDR3 DNA is TGTGCCAGCAGTTTCGCCCGGACTAGCGGGGGAGAGACCCAGTACTTC.

This CDR3 is CASSLALRDRGLVGELFF. As DNA, the CDR3 is TGTGCCAGCAGCTTGGCCCTCCGGGACAGGGGGCTTGTCGGGGAGCTGTTTTTT. The gene calls are TRBV5-4 and TRBJ2-2; 12 bases line up with TRBD1. CDR1 and CDR2 (germline): SGHNT, YYREEE (reference sequence). This CDR3 has 18 residues. Trimming removed 0 bases from V and 7 bases from J; junction bases left unmatched: 10.

This clone has only one observation. The chain recombines TRBV5-1 with TRBJ2-1; 15 nucleotides agree with TRBD2. Germline values: CDR1 SGHRS, CDR2 YFSETQ. With 4 bases clipped from V and 6 bases from J, the junction kept 14 bases outside the gene matches. The CDR3 covers 19 residues. The CDR3 loop is CASSAAGLAGGPPPNEQFF. DNA of the CDR3: TGCGCCAGCAGCGCGGCGGGACTAGCGGGAGGCCCTCCCCCCAATGAGCAGTTCTTC.

The chain combines TRBV5-1 with TRBJ2-7; D perhaps matches TRBD2 (6 bases). V lost 1 base and J 4 bases, leaving 12 bases between the germline ends. The CDR3 runs 14 residues. CDR1 and CDR2 from the germline V gene are SGHRS and YFSETQ. The CDR3 DNA reads as TGCGCCAGCAGCTTGTTGCAGGGAGGATACGAGCAGTACTTC. It yields the protein CASSLLQGGYEQYF.

J is TRBJ1-2 and V is TRBV29-1, with D perhaps TRBD1 (5 bases). Per the germline V gene, CDR1 is SQVTM and CDR2 is ANQGSEA. The CDR3 length is 16 residues. Trimming pared 0 bases from V and 8 bases from J, leaving 22 bases between. CDR3 coding DNA: TGCAGCGTTGAAGATCCGGGGGTGGTAAGGGGAGGAGGCTACACCTTC. Protein product: CSVEDPGVVRGGGYTF.

The chain joins TRBV9 to TRBJ2-1; TRBD2 agrees at 10 bases. Germline trimming cut 2 bases from V and 8 bases from J; bases unmatched to any gene: 10. Per germline, CDR1 SGDLS and CDR2 YYNGEE. CDR3 length: 16 amino acids. Here the CDR3 DNA reads TGTGCCAGCAGCGTTAGATGGCTAGCGGGAGTTGATGAGCAGTTCTTC. This codes for CASSVRWLAGVDEQFF.

This chain joins TRBV27 and TRBJ1-6; a weak D match, TRBD1 (5 bases). The CDR3 is 16 amino acids. CDR1 and CDR2 (germline): MNHEY, SMNVEV (reference sequence). V shed 2 bases and J shed 4 bases, with 12 bases lying between them. The CDR3 region is CASSLPPAGYNSPLHF. In DNA, the CDR3 is TGTGCCAGCAGTTTACCCCCGGCAGGGTATAATTCACCCCTCCACTTT.

This clone was found once. The gene calls are TRBV4-1 and TRBJ2-5; 14 bases agree with TRBD2. There are 19 residues in the CDR3. Germline assignment: CDR1 MGHRA and CDR2 YSYEKL. The trim removed 3 bases at V and 0 bases at J, leaving 9 bases unmatched. CDR3 nucleotide sequence: TGCGCCAGCAGCCACCTCGGGACTAGCGGGAGAGGGTACCAAGAGACCCAGTACTTC. The encoded protein is CASSHLGTSGRGYQETQYF.

Only one count was recorded for this clone. V and J are TRBV7-2 and TRBJ2-5; D unclear. Trimming stripped 5 bases from V and 1 base from J, with 11 bases between. Germline CDR1 reads SGHTA; CDR2 reads FQGNSA. The CDR3 is 14 residues long. The CDR3 bases are TGTGCCAGCAGCCAACTGGTGCTCCAAGAGACCCAGTACTTC. Protein: CASSQLVLQETQYF.

CDR3 residues: CASSGRLAGVGTDTQYF. The CDR3 DNA is TGTGCCAGCAGCGGCAGACTAGCGGGAGTGGGGACAGATACGCAGTATTTT. This chain connects TRBV5-4 to TRBJ2-3; 12 nucleotides agree with TRBD2. CDR1 and CDR2 (germline): SGHNT, YYREEE (reference sequence). Losses at the gene ends were 4 bases for V and 3 bases for J; bases not matched to a gene: 9. There are 17 residues in the CDR3. The whole variable domain, filled in from reference TRBV5-4 and TRBJ2-3, reads ETGVTQSPTHLIKTRGQQVTLRCSSQSGHNTVSWYQQALGQGPQFIFQYYREEENGRGNFPPRFSGLQFPNYSSELNVNALELDDSALYLCASSGRLAGVGTDTQYFGPGTRLTVL.

The chain employs TRBV4-1 and TRBJ2-3, with a weak D call TRBD2 (5 bases). This CDR3 has 17 residues. The V and J ends lost 1 base and 7 bases respectively, with 21 bases between them. Germline-derived CDR1 and CDR2 are MGHRA and YSYEKL. The chain's CDR3 is CASSQGGSPRSAYTQYF. CDR3 nucleotides: TGCGCCAGCAGCCAAGGAGGGTCCCCGAGGAGCGCCTATACGCAGTATTTT.

This chain uses TRBV7-9 with TRBJ1-1, with D tentatively TRBD1 (6 bases). Per the germline V gene, CDR1 is SEHNR and CDR2 is FQNEAQ (reference sequence). V was pared by 5 bases and J by 9 bases, with 10 bases between. The CDR3 spans 11 residues. CDR3 sequence reads: CASSPQGKAFF. The CDR3 DNA sequence: TGTGCCAGCAGCCCGCAGGGGAAAGCTTTCTTT.

The rearrangement joins TRBV21-1 to TRBJ2-3; the D call of TRBD2 is as the table states it, not checked on the DNA. TRBV21-1 is deemed a pseudogene. The CDR3 is made up of 16 amino acids. CDR3 sequence: CASSKKWGELRDTQYF. DNA of the CDR3: TGTGCCAGCAGCAAAAAATGGGGGGAGCTTAGAGATACGCAGTATTTT.

This clone was detected once. The chain combines TRBV5-1 with TRBJ2-1, with D perhaps TRBD1 or TRBD2 (5 bases each). The V gene lost 4 bases and the J gene lost 0 bases, with 11 bases spanning the gap. Germline V gives CDR1 SGHRS, CDR2 YFSETQ. The CDR3 is made up of 15 amino acids. CDR3: CASSRDPPSYNEQFF. The CDR3 bases are TGCGCCAGCAGCAGGGACCCGCCCTCCTACAATGAGCAGTTCTTC.

The rearrangement joins TRBV19 to TRBJ2-3; tentatively, D is TRBD1 (5 bases). Per germline, CDR1 LNHDA and CDR2 SQIVND (reference sequence). With 8 bases removed from V and 2 bases from J, the gap between germline ends came to 11 bases. The CDR3 has 13 amino acids. CDR3 DNA sequence: TGTGCCAGTCTGGGGCAGAACACAGATACGCAGTATTTT. Translation: CASLGQNTDTQYF.